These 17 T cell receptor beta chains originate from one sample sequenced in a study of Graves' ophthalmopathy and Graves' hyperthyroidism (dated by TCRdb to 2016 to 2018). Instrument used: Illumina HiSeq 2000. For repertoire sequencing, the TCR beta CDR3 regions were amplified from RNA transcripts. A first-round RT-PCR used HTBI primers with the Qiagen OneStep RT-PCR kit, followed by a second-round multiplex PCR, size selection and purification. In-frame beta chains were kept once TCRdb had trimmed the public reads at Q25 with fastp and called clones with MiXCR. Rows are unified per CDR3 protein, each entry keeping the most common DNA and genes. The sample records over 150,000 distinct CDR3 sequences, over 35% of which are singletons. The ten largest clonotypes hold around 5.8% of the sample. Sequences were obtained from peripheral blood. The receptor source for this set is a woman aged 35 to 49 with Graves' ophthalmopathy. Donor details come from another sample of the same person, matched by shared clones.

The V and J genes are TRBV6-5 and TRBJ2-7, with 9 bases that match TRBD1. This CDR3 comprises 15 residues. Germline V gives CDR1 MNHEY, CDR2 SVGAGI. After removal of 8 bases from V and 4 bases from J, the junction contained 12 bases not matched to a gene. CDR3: CASRLTQGALYEQYF. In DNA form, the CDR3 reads TGTGCCAGCCGTTTAACACAGGGGGCTCTTTACGAGCAGTACTTC.

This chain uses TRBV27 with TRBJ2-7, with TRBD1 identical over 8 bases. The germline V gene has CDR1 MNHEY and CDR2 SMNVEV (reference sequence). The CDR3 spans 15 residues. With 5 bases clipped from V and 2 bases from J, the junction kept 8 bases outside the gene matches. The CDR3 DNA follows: TGTGCCAGCAGTCCCACCGGGACAGGTCCCTACGAGCAGTACTTC. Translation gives CASSPTGTGPYEQYF.

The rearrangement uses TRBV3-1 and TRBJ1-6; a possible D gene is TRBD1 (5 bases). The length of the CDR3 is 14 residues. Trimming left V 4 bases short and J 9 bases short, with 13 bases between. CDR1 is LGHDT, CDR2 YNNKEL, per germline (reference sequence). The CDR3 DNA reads TGTGCCAGCAGCCGGGGCAGGGCCGGTTCACCCCTCCACTTT. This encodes CASSRGRAGSPLHF.

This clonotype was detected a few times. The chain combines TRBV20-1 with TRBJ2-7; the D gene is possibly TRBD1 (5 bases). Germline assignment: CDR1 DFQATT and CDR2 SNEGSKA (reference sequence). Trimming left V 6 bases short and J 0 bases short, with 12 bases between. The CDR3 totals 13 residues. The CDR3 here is CSAPDMSSYEQYF. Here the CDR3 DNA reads TGCAGTGCCCCGGACATGAGCTCCTACGAGCAGTACTTC.

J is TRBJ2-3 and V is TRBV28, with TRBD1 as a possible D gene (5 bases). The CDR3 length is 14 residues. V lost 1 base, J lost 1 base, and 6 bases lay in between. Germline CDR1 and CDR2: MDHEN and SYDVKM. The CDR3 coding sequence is TGTGCCAGCAGTTTATCAGGGCGCACAGATACGCAGTATTTT. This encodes CASSLSGRTDTQYF.

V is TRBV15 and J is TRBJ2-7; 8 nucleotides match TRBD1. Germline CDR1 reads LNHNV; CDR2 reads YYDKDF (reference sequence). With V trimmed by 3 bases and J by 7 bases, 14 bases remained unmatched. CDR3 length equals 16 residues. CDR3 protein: CATSSRQGTNLREQYF. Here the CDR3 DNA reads TGTGCCACCAGCAGTAGACAGGGGACGAACCTACGTGAGCAGTACTTC.

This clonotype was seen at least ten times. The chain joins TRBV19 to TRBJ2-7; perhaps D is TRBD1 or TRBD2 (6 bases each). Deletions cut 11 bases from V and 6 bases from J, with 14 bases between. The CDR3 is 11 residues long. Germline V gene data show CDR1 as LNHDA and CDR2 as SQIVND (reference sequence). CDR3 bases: TGTGCCGCCCGAGGGGGAGGCGAGCAGTACTTC. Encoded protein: CAARGGGEQYF.

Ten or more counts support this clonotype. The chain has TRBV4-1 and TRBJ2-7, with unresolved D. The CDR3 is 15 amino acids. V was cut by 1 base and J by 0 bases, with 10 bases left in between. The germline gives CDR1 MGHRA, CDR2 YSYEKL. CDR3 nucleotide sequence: TGCGCCAGCAGCCAAGGCCCCCGGAGCTCCTACGAGCAGTACTTC. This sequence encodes CASSQGPRSSYEQYF.

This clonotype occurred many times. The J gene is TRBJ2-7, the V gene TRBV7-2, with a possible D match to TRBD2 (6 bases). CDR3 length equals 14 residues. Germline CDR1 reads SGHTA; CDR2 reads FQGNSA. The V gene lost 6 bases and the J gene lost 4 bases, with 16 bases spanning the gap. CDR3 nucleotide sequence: TGTGCCAGCAGGCCTGGAGGGACGGGATACGAGCAGTACTTC. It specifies CASRPGGTGYEQYF.

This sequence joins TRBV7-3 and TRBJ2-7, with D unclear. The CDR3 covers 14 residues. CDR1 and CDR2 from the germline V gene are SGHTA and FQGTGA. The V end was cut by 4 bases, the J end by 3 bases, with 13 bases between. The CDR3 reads CASSSAAGDYEQYF. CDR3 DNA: TGTGCCAGCAGCTCCGCGGCCGGAGACTACGAGCAGTACTTC.

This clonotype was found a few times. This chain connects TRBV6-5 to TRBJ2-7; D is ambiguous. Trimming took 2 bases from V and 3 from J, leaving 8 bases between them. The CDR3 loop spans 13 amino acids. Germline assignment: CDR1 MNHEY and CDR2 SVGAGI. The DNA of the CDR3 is TGTGCCAGCAGTTACGGGAAGAACTACGAGCAGTACTTC. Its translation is CASSYGKNYEQYF.

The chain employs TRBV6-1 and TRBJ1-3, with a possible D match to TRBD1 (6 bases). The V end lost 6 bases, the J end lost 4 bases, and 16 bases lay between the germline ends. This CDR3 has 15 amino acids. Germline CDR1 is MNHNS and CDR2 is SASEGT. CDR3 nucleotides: TGTGCCAGCAGATCGCTTACAGGGACCGGAAACACCATATATTTT. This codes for CASRSLTGTGNTIYF.

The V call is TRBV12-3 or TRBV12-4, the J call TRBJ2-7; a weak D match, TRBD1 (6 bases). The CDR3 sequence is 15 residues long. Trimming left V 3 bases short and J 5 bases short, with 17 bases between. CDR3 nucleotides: TGTGCCAGCAGTTTTTCAGGGACATCGTTCGACGAGCAGTACTTC. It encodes CASSFSGTSFDEQYF.

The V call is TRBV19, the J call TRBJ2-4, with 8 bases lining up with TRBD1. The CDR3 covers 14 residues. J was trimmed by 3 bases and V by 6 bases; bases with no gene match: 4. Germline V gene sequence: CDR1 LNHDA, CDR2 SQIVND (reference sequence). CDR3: CASRSTGDKNIQYF. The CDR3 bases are TGTGCCAGTAGATCGACAGGGGACAAAAACATTCAGTACTTC.

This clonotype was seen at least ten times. CDR3 amino acids: CASSTGSSYNSPLHF. CDR3 nucleotides: TGTGCCAGCAGTACAGGGAGCTCCTATAATTCACCCCTCCACTTT. J is TRBJ1-6 and V is TRBV7-2; D is possibly TRBD1 (6 bases). The length of the CDR3 is 15 residues. V dropped 6 bases and J dropped 0 bases, with 9 bases sitting between them. Germline V gene lookup returns CDR1 SGHTA and CDR2 FQGNSA. The whole variable domain, remainder taken from reference TRBV7-2 and TRBJ1-6, is GAGVSQSPSNKVTEKGKDVELRCDPISGHTALYWYRQSLGQGLEFLIYFQGNSAPDKSGLPSDRFSAERTGGSVSTLTIQRTQQEDSAVYLCASSTGSSYNSPLHFGNGTRLTVT.

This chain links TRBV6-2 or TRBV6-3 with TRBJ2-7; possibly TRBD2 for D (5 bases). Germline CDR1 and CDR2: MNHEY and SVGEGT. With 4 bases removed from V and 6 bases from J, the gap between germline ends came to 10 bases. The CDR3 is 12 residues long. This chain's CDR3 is CASSLASTEQYF. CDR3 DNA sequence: TGTGCCAGCAGTTTGGCTAGCACCGAGCAGTACTTC.

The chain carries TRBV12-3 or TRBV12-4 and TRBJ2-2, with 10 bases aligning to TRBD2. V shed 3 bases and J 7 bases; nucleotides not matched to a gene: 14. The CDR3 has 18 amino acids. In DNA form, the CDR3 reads TGTGCCAGCAGTTTTCGTGGGATTAGCGGGAGGAACGGCGGGGAGCTGTTTTTT. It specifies CASSFRGISGRNGGELFF.